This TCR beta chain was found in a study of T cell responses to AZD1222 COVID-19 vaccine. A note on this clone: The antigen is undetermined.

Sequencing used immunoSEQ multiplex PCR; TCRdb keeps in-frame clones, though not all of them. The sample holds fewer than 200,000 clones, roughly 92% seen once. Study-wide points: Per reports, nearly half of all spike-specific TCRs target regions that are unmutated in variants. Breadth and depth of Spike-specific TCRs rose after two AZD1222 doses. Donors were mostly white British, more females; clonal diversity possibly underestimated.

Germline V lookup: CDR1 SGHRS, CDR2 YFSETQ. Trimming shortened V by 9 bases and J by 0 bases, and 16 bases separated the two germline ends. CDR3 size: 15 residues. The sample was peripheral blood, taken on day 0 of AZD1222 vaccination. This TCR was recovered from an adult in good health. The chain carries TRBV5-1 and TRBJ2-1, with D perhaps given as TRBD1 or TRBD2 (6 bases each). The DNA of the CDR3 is TGCGCCACTGCCACGGGGGCTAGCTCCTACAATGAGCAGTTCTTC. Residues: CATATGASSYNEQFF.